Listed below are T cell receptor beta chains from one sample, sequenced in a study of blood T cell repertoires in COVID-19. This table comes from immunoSEQ multiplex PCR, and its TCRdb copy is limited to in-frame clones, with some not included. Of about 250,000 clones listed, about 88% are singletons. The sequenced sample consisted of peripheral blood. The receptor source for this set is a woman between 40 and 55 years old who had recovered from COVID-19. Each CDR3 is given with its conserved first and last residue. Each record gives: J gene, CDR3 length, clone size, D gene, V gene, CDR3 protein, CDR3 DNA. A D gene is named only where the DNA matches it firmly. Clone size is given for some rows only: seen once, a few or many times, or a class if the clone is expanded.

J gene: TRBJ2-7
CDR3 length: 16
clone size: NA
D gene: TRBD2
V gene: TRBV4-1
CDR3 protein: CASSQGRLAEFYEQYF
CDR3 DNA: TGCGCCAGCAGCCAGGGAAGGCTAGCGGAGTTCTACGAGCAGTACTTC

J gene: TRBJ2-3
CDR3 length: 17
clone size: NA
D gene: NA
V gene: TRBV9
CDR3 protein: CASSDGLAKTSTDTQYF
CDR3 DNA: TGTGCCAGCAGCGACGGCTTAGCGAAGACTAGCACAGATACGCAGTATTTT

J gene: TRBJ1-2
CDR3 length: 16
clone size: once
D gene: NA
V gene: TRBV18
CDR3 protein: CASSPRASGQLYGYTF
CDR3 DNA: TGTGCCAGCTCACCAAGGGCCTCAGGACAGCTCTATGGCTACACCTTC

J gene: TRBJ2-1
CDR3 length: 14
clone size: NA
D gene: TRBD1
V gene: TRBV24-1
CDR3 protein: CATSEGTAHNEQFF
CDR3 DNA: TGTGCCACCAGTGAGGGGACAGCACACAATGAGCAGTTCTTC

J gene: TRBJ2-7
CDR3 length: 15
clone size: NA
D gene: TRBD1
V gene: TRBV19
CDR3 protein: CASSPGTGGPYEQYF
CDR3 DNA: TGTGCCAGTAGTCCTGGGACAGGGGGCCCCTACGAGCAGTACTTC

J gene: TRBJ2-1
CDR3 length: 14
clone size: NA
D gene: TRBD2
V gene: TRBV30
CDR3 protein: CAWGEAGGPNEQFF
CDR3 DNA: TGTGCCTGGGGGGAGGCGGGAGGGCCCAATGAGCAGTTCTTC

J gene: TRBJ1-5
CDR3 length: 15
clone size: once
D gene: NA
V gene: TRBV6-2/TRBV6-3
CDR3 protein: CASSKTGNPNQPQHF
CDR3 DNA: TGTGCCAGCAGTAAGACCGGGAACCCTAATCAGCCCCAGCATTTT

J gene: TRBJ1-1
CDR3 length: 14
clone size: NA
D gene: NA
V gene: TRBV6-2/TRBV6-3
CDR3 protein: CASSYSRGTLAAFF
CDR3 DNA: TGTGCCAGCAGTTACTCAAGGGGCACCCTCGCAGCTTTCTTT

J gene: TRBJ2-7
CDR3 length: 15
clone size: NA
D gene: TRBD1
V gene: TRBV6-5
CDR3 protein: CASSYATGITYEQYF
CDR3 DNA: TGTGCCAGCAGTTACGCGACAGGGATAACCTACGAGCAGTACTTC

J gene: TRBJ2-7
CDR3 length: 15
clone size: NA
D gene: NA
V gene: TRBV6-5
CDR3 protein: CASRSRDTPSYEQYF
CDR3 DNA: TGTGCCAGCAGGAGCCGGGACACCCCTTCCTACGAGCAGTACTTC

J gene: TRBJ2-3
CDR3 length: 16
clone size: NA
D gene: NA
V gene: TRBV24-1
CDR3 protein: CATSGSTGHITDTQYF
CDR3 DNA: TGTGCCACCAGTGGATCTACGGGACACATCACAGATACGCAGTATTTT

J gene: TRBJ2-7
CDR3 length: 12
clone size: NA
D gene: TRBD1
V gene: TRBV30
CDR3 protein: CASGQGAYEQYF
CDR3 DNA: TGTGCCTCCGGACAGGGGGCTTACGAGCAGTACTTC

J gene: TRBJ1-3
CDR3 length: 18
clone size: NA
D gene: TRBD1
V gene: TRBV4-2
CDR3 protein: CASSQDWTGRGSGNTIYF
CDR3 DNA: TGTGCCAGCAGCCAAGATTGGACAGGGAGAGGCTCTGGAAACACCATATATTTT

J gene: TRBJ1-4
CDR3 length: 13
clone size: NA
D gene: NA
V gene: TRBV6-6
CDR3 protein: CASSYAQGEKLFF
CDR3 DNA: TGTGCCAGCAGTTACGCACAGGGTGAAAAACTGTTTTTT

J gene: TRBJ2-7
CDR3 length: 14
clone size: NA
D gene: TRBD1
V gene: TRBV6-6
CDR3 protein: CASTLGQGSHEQYF
CDR3 DNA: TGTGCCAGCACCTTAGGACAGGGAAGCCACGAGCAGTACTTC

J gene: TRBJ2-4
CDR3 length: 16
clone size: once
D gene: TRBD1
V gene: TRBV19
CDR3 protein: CASSIDTGTGRNIQYF
CDR3 DNA: TGTGCCAGTAGTATAGATACCGGGACAGGGAGAAACATTCAGTACTTC

J gene: TRBJ2-7
CDR3 length: 15
clone size: NA
D gene: NA
V gene: TRBV18
CDR3 protein: CASSSSGTPSYEQYF
CDR3 DNA: TGTGCCAGCTCATCGTCGGGGACTCCCTCCTACGAGCAGTACTTC

J gene: TRBJ1-3
CDR3 length: 16
clone size: once
D gene: NA
V gene: TRBV14
CDR3 protein: CASSQDLGLSGNTIYF
CDR3 DNA: TGTGCCAGCAGCCAAGATCTGGGGCTGTCTGGAAACACCATATATTTT

J gene: TRBJ2-3
CDR3 length: 16
clone size: once
D gene: TRBD2
V gene: TRBV9
CDR3 protein: CASSVGLAGFTDTQYF
CDR3 DNA: TGTGCCAGCAGCGTTGGACTAGCAGGTTTCACAGATACGCAGTATTTT

J gene: TRBJ2-5
CDR3 length: 17
clone size: few
D gene: TRBD2
V gene: TRBV14
CDR3 protein: CASSQRPGLSFAETQYF
CDR3 DNA: TGTGCCAGCAGCCAGCGACCGGGACTATCCTTCGCGGAGACCCAGTACTTC

J gene: TRBJ2-7
CDR3 length: 16
clone size: NA
D gene: NA
V gene: TRBV4-3
CDR3 protein: CASSQALDGVGYEQYF
CDR3 DNA: TGCGCCAGCAGCCAAGCTCTTGACGGGGTCGGCTACGAGCAGTACTTC

J gene: TRBJ1-4
CDR3 length: 13
clone size: NA
D gene: NA
V gene: TRBV11-2
CDR3 protein: CASSSATNEKLFF
CDR3 DNA: TGTGCCAGCAGCAGCGCAACTAATGAAAAACTGTTTTTT

J gene: TRBJ2-7
CDR3 length: 12
clone size: NA
D gene: NA
V gene: TRBV3-1/TRBV3-2
CDR3 protein: CASSQAGNEQYF
CDR3 DNA: TGTGCCAGCAGCCAGGCGGGGAACGAGCAGTACTTC

J gene: TRBJ2-7
CDR3 length: 16
clone size: once
D gene: NA
V gene: TRBV6-5
CDR3 protein: CASSYPLCEETYEQYF
CDR3 DNA: TGTGCCAGCAGTTACCCCCTTTGCGAGGAGACCTACGAGCAGTACTTC

J gene: TRBJ2-7
CDR3 length: 14
clone size: NA
D gene: NA
V gene: TRBV7-9
CDR3 protein: CASSLGPTGYEQYF
CDR3 DNA: TGTGCCAGCAGCTTAGGCCCTACAGGATACGAGCAGTACTTC

J gene: TRBJ2-1
CDR3 length: 14
clone size: NA
D gene: TRBD1
V gene: TRBV29-1
CDR3 protein: CSLRTGRTYNEQFF
CDR3 DNA: TGCAGCCTACGGACAGGGCGGACCTACAATGAGCAGTTCTTC

J gene: TRBJ2-7
CDR3 length: 15
clone size: NA
D gene: NA
V gene: TRBV19
CDR3 protein: CASSSLGGVSYEQYF
CDR3 DNA: TGTGCCAGTAGTTCCCTAGGGGGAGTCTCCTACGAGCAGTACTTC

J gene: TRBJ2-5
CDR3 length: 13
clone size: NA
D gene: TRBD1
V gene: TRBV29-1
CDR3 protein: CSVGGTGVETQYF
CDR3 DNA: TGCAGCGTTGGCGGGACAGGGGTGGAGACCCAGTACTTC

J gene: TRBJ1-2
CDR3 length: 15
clone size: NA
D gene: NA
V gene: TRBV7-8
CDR3 protein: CASSLGAGLGYGYTF
CDR3 DNA: TGTGCCAGCAGCTTAGGGGCAGGCCTTGGGTATGGCTACACCTTC

J gene: TRBJ2-7
CDR3 length: 15
clone size: once
D gene: NA
V gene: TRBV14
CDR3 protein: CASSQDAIPSLEQYF
CDR3 DNA: TGTGCCAGCAGCCAAGACGCTATCCCCTCTTTGGAGCAGTACTTC

J gene: TRBJ1-4
CDR3 length: 14
clone size: NA
D gene: TRBD1
V gene: TRBV29-1
CDR3 protein: CSVHTGGNNEKLFF
CDR3 DNA: TGCAGCGTTCACACAGGGGGCAACAATGAAAAACTGTTTTTT

J gene: TRBJ2-7
CDR3 length: 11
clone size: NA
D gene: NA
V gene: TRBV29-1
CDR3 protein: CSVSISYEQYF
CDR3 DNA: TGCAGCGTATCTATTAGCTACGAGCAGTACTTC

J gene: TRBJ1-2
CDR3 length: 14
clone size: NA
D gene: TRBD1
V gene: TRBV10-3
CDR3 protein: CAISESTGIHGYTF
CDR3 DNA: TGTGCCATCAGTGAGTCGACAGGGATACATGGCTACACCTTC

J gene: TRBJ1-5
CDR3 length: 15
clone size: NA
D gene: TRBD1
V gene: TRBV18
CDR3 protein: CASSPLQGRNQPQHF
CDR3 DNA: TGTGCCAGCTCACCTCTACAGGGGCGCAATCAGCCCCAGCATTTT

J gene: TRBJ2-2
CDR3 length: 19
clone size: NA
D gene: TRBD2
V gene: TRBV5-8
CDR3 protein: CASSLQTSGGVTGAGELFF
CDR3 DNA: TGTGCCAGCAGCTTGCAGACGTCGGGGGGAGTTACGGGCGCCGGGGAGCTGTTTTTT

J gene: TRBJ1-2
CDR3 length: 14
clone size: NA
D gene: TRBD1
V gene: TRBV11-3
CDR3 protein: CASSYDRGMGGYTF
CDR3 DNA: TGTGCCAGCAGTTACGACAGGGGAATGGGTGGCTACACCTTC

J gene: TRBJ2-2
CDR3 length: 17
clone size: once
D gene: TRBD1
V gene: TRBV11-3
CDR3 protein: CASSLPRTGTDTGELFF
CDR3 DNA: TGTGCCAGCAGCTTACCTAGGACAGGAACAGATACCGGGGAGCTGTTTTTT

J gene: TRBJ2-2
CDR3 length: 11
clone size: NA
D gene: NA
V gene: TRBV29-1
CDR3 protein: CSVLNTGELFF
CDR3 DNA: TGCAGCGTTCTGAACACCGGGGAGCTGTTTTTT

J gene: TRBJ2-7
CDR3 length: 16
clone size: NA
D gene: NA
V gene: TRBV4-1
CDR3 protein: CASSQDAGTRFYGQYF
CDR3 DNA: TGCGCCAGCAGCCAAGACGCCGGGACACGGTTCTACGGGCAGTACTTC

J gene: TRBJ2-1
CDR3 length: 17
clone size: NA
D gene: NA
V gene: TRBV7-8
CDR3 protein: CASSGELEAAFYNEQFF
CDR3 DNA: TGTGCCAGCAGTGGGGAGCTTGAGGCGGCGTTCTACAATGAGCAGTTCTTC

J gene: TRBJ1-2
CDR3 length: 16
clone size: NA
D gene: TRBD1
V gene: TRBV7-2
CDR3 protein: CASNQLGQGGPAGYTF
CDR3 DNA: TGTGCCAGCAACCAACTCGGGCAGGGGGGTCCGGCTGGCTACACCTTC

J gene: TRBJ2-5
CDR3 length: 15
clone size: NA
D gene: NA
V gene: TRBV6-2/TRBV6-3
CDR3 protein: CASSSYSGSQETQYF
CDR3 DNA: TGTGCCAGCAGCTCCTATAGCGGATCCCAAGAGACCCAGTACTTC

J gene: TRBJ2-2
CDR3 length: 13
clone size: NA
D gene: NA
V gene: TRBV12-3/TRBV12-4
CDR3 protein: CASSPAGSGELFF
CDR3 DNA: TGTGCCAGCAGCCCCGCAGGATCCGGGGAGCTGTTTTTT

J gene: TRBJ2-3
CDR3 length: 17
clone size: once
D gene: TRBD2
V gene: TRBV2
CDR3 protein: CASSSRTSGMSTDTQYF
CDR3 DNA: TGTGCCAGCAGTTCACGGACTAGCGGGATGAGCACAGATACGCAGTATTTT

J gene: TRBJ1-2
CDR3 length: 14
clone size: NA
D gene: TRBD1
V gene: TRBV6-6
CDR3 protein: CASSYTRDRDGYTF
CDR3 DNA: TGTGCCAGCAGTTACACCCGGGACAGGGATGGCTACACCTTC

J gene: TRBJ1-6
CDR3 length: 15
clone size: NA
D gene: TRBD1
V gene: TRBV7-2
CDR3 protein: CASSSQQGVNSPLHF
CDR3 DNA: TGTGCCAGCAGCTCCCAACAGGGGGTTAATTCACCCCTCCACTTT

J gene: TRBJ2-2
CDR3 length: 16
clone size: few
D gene: NA
V gene: TRBV6-6
CDR3 protein: CASTPFGGSNTGELFF
CDR3 DNA: TGTGCCAGCACCCCTTTTGGGGGGTCCAACACCGGGGAGCTGTTTTTT

J gene: TRBJ2-1
CDR3 length: 14
clone size: once
D gene: TRBD2
V gene: TRBV29-1
CDR3 protein: CSVAGTSGHNEQFF
CDR3 DNA: TGCAGCGTAGCCGGGACTAGCGGACACAATGAGCAGTTCTTC

J gene: TRBJ2-1
CDR3 length: 15
clone size: NA
D gene: TRBD2
V gene: TRBV4-3
CDR3 protein: CASSSGLAGYNEQFF
CDR3 DNA: TGCGCCAGCAGCTCCGGACTAGCGGGTTACAATGAGCAGTTCTTC

J gene: TRBJ2-1
CDR3 length: 16
clone size: NA
D gene: TRBD2
V gene: TRBV6-5
CDR3 protein: CASSFRTSGRASEQFF
CDR3 DNA: TGTGCCAGCAGTTTCCGGACTAGCGGGAGGGCAAGTGAGCAGTTCTTC